Presented here are 11 T cell receptor beta chains from one specimen sequenced in a study of cytotoxic CD8 clonotypes in ibrutinib-treated CLL. The assay was immunoSEQ multiplex PCR, and TCRdb's table has in-frame clones only and misses some. This sample has some 140,000 clones; around four fifths occur once, and the top ten carry 3% to 4%. Sample: PBMCs, taken after 24 months of ibrutinib treatment. These receptor sequences come from a human donor with chronic lymphocytic leukemia.

J is TRBJ2-1 and V is TRBV5-6; D gene uncertain. CDR3 size: 13 residues. In germline, CDR1 is SGHDT, CDR2 YYEEEE. The V end was cut by 1 base, the J end by 3 bases, with 5 bases between. The CDR3 nucleotides are TGTGCCAGCAGCTTGTCAAGCTACAATGAGCAGTTCTTC. This translates into CASSLSSYNEQFF.

V and J are TRBV19 and TRBJ1-2, with D uncertain. CDR3 size: 15 residues. Germline CDR1 LNHDA, CDR2 SQIVND (reference sequence). V shed 4 bases and J shed 7 bases, with 19 bases lying between them. CDR3 coding DNA: TGTGCCAGTAGTACGACCCGGGTTTCCGCGGGTGGCTACACCTTC. As protein: CASSTTRVSAGGYTF.

The rearrangement joins TRBV27 to TRBJ1-4; maybe TRBD1 (5 bases). In germline, CDR1 is MNHEY, CDR2 SMNVEV (reference sequence). V was cut by 2 bases and J by 10 bases, with 17 bases left in between. The length of the CDR3 is 15 residues. The CDR3 loop is CASSLITGQARKLFF. The CDR3 bases are TGTGCCAGCAGTTTAATTACGGGGCAGGCAAGAAAACTGTTTTTT.

The genes are TRBV7-9 and TRBJ1-1; 9 bases fit TRBD1. This CDR3 has 15 residues. The V and J ends lost 7 bases and 0 bases, in that order; junction bases with no gene match: 6. Per the germline V gene, CDR1 is SEHNR and CDR2 is FQNEAQ (reference sequence). The CDR3: CASTRQGVVNTEAFF. The CDR3 DNA is TGTGCCAGCACCCGACAGGGGGTTGTGAACACTGAAGCTTTCTTT.

This sequence joins TRBV5-1 and TRBJ2-5, with D uncertain. The ends were cut back, 7 bases at V and 0 bases at J, with 10 bases in the middle. The CDR3 sequence is 13 residues long. Per germline, CDR1 SGHRS and CDR2 YFSETQ. The CDR3 bases are TGCGCCAGCTCTACCGGGTACCAAGAGACCCAGTACTTC. Encoded protein: CASSTGYQETQYF.

This clone turned up a few times. The chain links TRBV1 to TRBJ2-5. TRBV1 is reported as a pseudogene. This CDR3 has 13 residues. CDR3 DNA sequence: TGCACCAGCAGCCAAGGAGGGGGGGAGACCCAGTACTTC. Its protein product is CTSSQGGGETQYF.

The chain uses TRBV28 and TRBJ1-5; D not certain. Looked up from germline, CDR1 is MDHEN and CDR2 is SYDVKM. This CDR3 has 12 amino acids. With 3 bases removed from V and 7 bases from J, the gap between germline ends came to 7 bases. The CDR3 DNA reads TGTGCCAGCAGTTTGGGGTGGCAGCCCCAGCATTTT. Translated: CASSLGWQPQHF.

About this clone: Distinct nucleotide sequences in the sample also encode this CDR3. The V gene is TRBV7-8, the J gene TRBJ1-2; tentative D call: TRBD1 (6 bases). V dropped 0 bases and J dropped 3 bases, with 8 bases sitting between them. This CDR3 is built from 14 residues. In germline, CDR1 is SGHVS, CDR2 FQNEAQ. CDR3 protein: CASSLAGGDYGYTF. Written as DNA, the CDR3 is TGTGCCAGCAGCTTAGCAGGGGGGGACTATGGCTACACCTTC.

The CDR3 DNA is TGTGCCAGCAGCCAGGGACAGGTTTACAATGAGCAGTTCTTC. Translation gives CASSQGQVYNEQFF. The genes are TRBV7-8 and TRBJ2-1; 8 bases align to TRBD1. After removal of 5 bases from V and 4 bases from J, the junction contained 4 bases not matched to a gene. Germline loops: CDR1 SGHVS, CDR2 FQNEAQ. This CDR3 contains 14 residues.

There are a few counts of this clone. The rearrangement uses TRBV7-2 and TRBJ1-6; D gene uncertain. This CDR3 region has 13 residues. Per the germline V gene, CDR1 is SGHTA and CDR2 is FQGNSA. Trimming took off 1 base at V and 10 bases at J, with 8 bases between the two ends. The CDR3 nucleotides read TGTGCCAGCAGCTTAGGGGTGGTGTCACCCCTCCACTTT. Its translation is CASSLGVVSPLHF.

This sequence joins TRBV5-1 and TRBJ2-7, with no clear D. Trimming took 1 base from V and 6 from J, leaving 17 bases between them. CDR1 is SGHRS, CDR2 YFSETQ, per germline. The CDR3 sequence is 15 residues long. Here the CDR3 DNA reads TGCGCCAGCAGCTTGCCAGGAACGTTTATTGGCGAGCAGTACTTC. This codes for CASSLPGTFIGEQYF.